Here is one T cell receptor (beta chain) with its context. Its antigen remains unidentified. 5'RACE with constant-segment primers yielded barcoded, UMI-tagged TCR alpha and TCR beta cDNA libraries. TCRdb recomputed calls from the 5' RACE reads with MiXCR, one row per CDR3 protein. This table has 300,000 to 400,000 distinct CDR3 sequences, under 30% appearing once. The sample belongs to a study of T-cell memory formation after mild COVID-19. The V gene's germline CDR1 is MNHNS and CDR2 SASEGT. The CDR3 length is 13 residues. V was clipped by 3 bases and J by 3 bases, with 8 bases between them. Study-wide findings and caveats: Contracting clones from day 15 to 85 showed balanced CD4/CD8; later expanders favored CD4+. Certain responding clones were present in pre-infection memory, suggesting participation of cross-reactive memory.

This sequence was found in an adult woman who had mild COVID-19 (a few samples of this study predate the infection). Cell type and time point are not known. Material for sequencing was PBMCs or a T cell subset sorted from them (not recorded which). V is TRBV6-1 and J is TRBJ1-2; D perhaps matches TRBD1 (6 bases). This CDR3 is CASSDTGYYGYTF. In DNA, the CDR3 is TGTGCCAGCAGTGATACAGGGTACTATGGCTACACCTTC.